A few counts support the clone carrying this T cell receptor (beta chain). What it recognizes is unknown. Both iRepertoire HTBI primers and Arm-PCR of CDR3 regions were used to build the TCR beta libraries. TCRdb re-called the multiplex PCR reads with MiXCR, one entry per CDR3 protein. The top ten clones hold 20% to 30% of a sample with about 530,000 distinct CDR3 sequences, around 16% of them seen once. Time point indicated: newly diagnosed GD, antithyroid drugs for less than 3 months. PBMCs provided the RNA from which the TCR library was made. A blood draw put about 9 milliliters of peripheral blood into EDTA tubes. The entry originates in a study of regulatory T cells in long-lasting Graves disease. The CDR3 length is 17 residues. V was cut by 0 bases and J by 3 bases, with 15 bases left in between. Per germline, CDR1 MNHEY and CDR2 SVGEGT. Study conclusions and caveats: Whereas new patients shared 870 or so public clonotypes, persistent patients shared more, at 2,500 to 3,500.

The data were also submitted as part of a second study, on T cells in Graves' hyperthyroidism and ophthalmopathy. That study adds: On the basis of clinical symptoms, serum thyroxine and TRAb, thyroid ultrasound and orbital computed tomography, diagnoses were made.

This sequence originates from a middle-aged woman with Graves disease. This specimen consisted of peripheral blood mononuclear cells (PBMCs), obtained at new diagnosis, from a patient treated with antithyroid drugs. This chain links TRBV6-2 or TRBV6-3 with TRBJ1-5; D is perhaps TRBD1 (5 bases). The CDR3 DNA follows: TGTGCCAGCAGTTACTCGATCAGGGCCCTATCCAATCAGCCCCAGCATTTT. It is translated as CASSYSIRALSNQPQHF.